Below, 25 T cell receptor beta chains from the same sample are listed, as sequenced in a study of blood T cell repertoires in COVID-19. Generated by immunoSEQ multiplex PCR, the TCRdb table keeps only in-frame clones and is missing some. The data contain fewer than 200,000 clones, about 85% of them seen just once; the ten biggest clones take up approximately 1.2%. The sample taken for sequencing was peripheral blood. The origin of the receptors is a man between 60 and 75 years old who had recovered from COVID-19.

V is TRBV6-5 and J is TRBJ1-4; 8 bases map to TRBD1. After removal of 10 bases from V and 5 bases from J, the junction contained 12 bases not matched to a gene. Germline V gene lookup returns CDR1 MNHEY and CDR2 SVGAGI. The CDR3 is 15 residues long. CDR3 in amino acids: CAIPSPGQVNEKLFF. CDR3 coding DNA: TGTGCCATCCCATCGCCGGGACAGGTGAATGAAAAACTGTTTTTT.

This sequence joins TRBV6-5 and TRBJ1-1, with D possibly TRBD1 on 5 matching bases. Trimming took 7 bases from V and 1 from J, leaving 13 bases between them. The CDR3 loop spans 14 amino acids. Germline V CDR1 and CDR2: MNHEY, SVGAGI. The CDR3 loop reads CASTRPDRNTEAFF. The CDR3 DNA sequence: TGTGCCAGCACTAGACCAGACAGGAACACTGAAGCTTTCTTT.

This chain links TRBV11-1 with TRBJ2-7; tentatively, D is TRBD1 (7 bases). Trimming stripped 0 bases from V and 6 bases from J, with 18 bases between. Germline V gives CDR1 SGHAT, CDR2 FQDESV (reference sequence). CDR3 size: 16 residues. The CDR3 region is CASSLAQQGQGGEQYF. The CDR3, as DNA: TGTGCCAGCAGCTTAGCCCAACAGGGGCAGGGAGGCGAGCAGTACTTC.

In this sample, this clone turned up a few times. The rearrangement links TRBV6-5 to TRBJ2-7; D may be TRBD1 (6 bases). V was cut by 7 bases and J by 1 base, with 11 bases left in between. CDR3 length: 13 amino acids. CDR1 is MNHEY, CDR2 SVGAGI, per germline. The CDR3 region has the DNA TGTGCCAGCACCCGGGACACATCCTACGAGCAGTACTTC. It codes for CASTRDTSYEQYF.

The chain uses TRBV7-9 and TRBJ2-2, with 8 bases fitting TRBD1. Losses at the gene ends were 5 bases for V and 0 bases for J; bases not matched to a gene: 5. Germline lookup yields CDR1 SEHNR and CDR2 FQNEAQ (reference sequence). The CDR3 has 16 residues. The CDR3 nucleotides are TGTGCCAGCAGCACGGCGGACAGGGCGAACACCGGGGAGCTGTTTTTT. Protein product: CASSTADRANTGELFF.

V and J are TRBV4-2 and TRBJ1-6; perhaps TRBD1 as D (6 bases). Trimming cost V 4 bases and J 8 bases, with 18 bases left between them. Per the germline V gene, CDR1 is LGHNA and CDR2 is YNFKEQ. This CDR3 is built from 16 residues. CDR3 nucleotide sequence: TGTGCCAGCAGCCGGGAGGGGGGCCGGGCGGATTCACCCCTCCACTTT. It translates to CASSREGGRADSPLHF.

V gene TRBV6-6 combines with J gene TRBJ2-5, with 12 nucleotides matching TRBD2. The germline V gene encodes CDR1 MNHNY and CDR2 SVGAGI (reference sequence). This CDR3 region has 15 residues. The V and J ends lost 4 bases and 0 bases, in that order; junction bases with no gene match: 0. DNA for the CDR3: TGTGCCAGCAGTTGGACTAGCGGGAACCAAGAGACCCAGTACTTC. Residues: CASSWTSGNQETQYF.

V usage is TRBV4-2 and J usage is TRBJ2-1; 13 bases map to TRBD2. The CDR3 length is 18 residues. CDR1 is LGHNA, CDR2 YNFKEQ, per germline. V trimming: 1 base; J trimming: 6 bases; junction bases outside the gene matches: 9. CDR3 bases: TGTGCCAGCAGCCAAGGACTAGCGGGGGGAGCTAAGGGCAATGAGCAGTTCTTC. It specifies CASSQGLAGGAKGNEQFF.

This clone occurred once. CDR3 region: CAISESAGYGYTF. CDR3 DNA sequence: TGTGCCATCAGTGAGTCAGCAGGGTATGGCTACACCTTC. This sequence joins TRBV10-3 and TRBJ1-2; a weak D match, TRBD1 (5 bases). The CDR3 has 13 amino acids. The germline V gene has CDR1 ENHRY and CDR2 SYGVKD. Trimming removed 0 bases at V and 5 bases at J, with 7 bases between.

The CDR3 nucleotides read TGTGCCAGCAGCTTATTAGTCAGGGCGCAAGAGACCCAGTACTTC. It yields the protein CASSLLVRAQETQYF. This sequence joins TRBV7-9 and TRBJ2-5; perhaps TRBD1 as D (5 bases). CDR1 and CDR2 from the germline V gene are SEHNR and FQNEAQ (reference sequence). V lost 2 bases and J 2 bases, leaving 12 bases between the germline ends. The CDR3 length is 15 residues.

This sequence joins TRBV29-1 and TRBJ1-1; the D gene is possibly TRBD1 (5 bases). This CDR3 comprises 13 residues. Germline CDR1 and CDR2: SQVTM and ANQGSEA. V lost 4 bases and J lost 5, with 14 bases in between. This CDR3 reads CSVVVGQGTEAFF. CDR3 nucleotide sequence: TGCAGCGTTGTCGTGGGGCAGGGAACTGAAGCTTTCTTT.

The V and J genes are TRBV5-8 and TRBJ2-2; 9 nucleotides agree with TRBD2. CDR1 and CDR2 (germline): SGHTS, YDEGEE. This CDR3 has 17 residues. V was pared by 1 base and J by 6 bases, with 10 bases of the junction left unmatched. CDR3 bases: TGTGCCAGCAGCTTGTACGGCGGGGGGGCCAGGTCCGGGGAGCTGTTTTTT. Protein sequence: CASSLYGGGARSGELFF.

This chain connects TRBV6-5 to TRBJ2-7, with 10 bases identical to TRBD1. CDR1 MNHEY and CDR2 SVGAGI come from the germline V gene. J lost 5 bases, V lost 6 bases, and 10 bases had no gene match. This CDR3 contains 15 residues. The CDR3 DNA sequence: TGTGCCAGCAGCCTAAAGACAGGGGGCATACACGAGCAGTACTTC. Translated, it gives CASSLKTGGIHEQYF.

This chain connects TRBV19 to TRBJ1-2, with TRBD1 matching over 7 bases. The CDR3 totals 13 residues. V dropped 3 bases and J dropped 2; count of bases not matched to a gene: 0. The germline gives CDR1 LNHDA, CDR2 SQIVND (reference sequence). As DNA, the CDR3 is TGTGCCAGTAGTATGACAGGGAACTATGGCTACACCTTC. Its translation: CASSMTGNYGYTF.

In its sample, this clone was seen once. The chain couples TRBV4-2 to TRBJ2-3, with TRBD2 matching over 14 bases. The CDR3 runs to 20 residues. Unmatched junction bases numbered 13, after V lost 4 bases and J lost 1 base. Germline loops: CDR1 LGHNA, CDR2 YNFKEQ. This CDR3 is CASSPDLTSGGAWGTDTQYF. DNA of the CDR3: TGTGCCAGCAGCCCCGACCTGACTAGCGGGGGGGCCTGGGGCACAGATACGCAGTATTTT.

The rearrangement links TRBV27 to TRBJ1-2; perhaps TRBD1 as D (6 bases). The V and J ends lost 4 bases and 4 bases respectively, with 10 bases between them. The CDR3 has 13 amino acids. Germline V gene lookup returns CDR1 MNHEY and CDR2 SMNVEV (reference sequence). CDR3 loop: CASSSTGTYGYTF. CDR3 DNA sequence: TGTGCCAGCAGTTCCACAGGGACCTATGGCTACACCTTC.

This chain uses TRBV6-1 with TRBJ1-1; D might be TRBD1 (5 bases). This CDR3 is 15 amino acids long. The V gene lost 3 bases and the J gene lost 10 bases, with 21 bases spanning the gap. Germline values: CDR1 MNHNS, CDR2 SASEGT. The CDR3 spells CASSEGEGLALVAFF. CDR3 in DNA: TGTGCCAGCAGTGAGGGTGAGGGACTCGCTTTAGTAGCTTTCTTT.

The CDR3 here is CASSPQRQGDYGYTF. The DNA for the CDR3 is TGTGCCAGCAGCCCGCAGCGACAGGGAGACTATGGCTACACCTTC. This chain uses TRBV7-9 with TRBJ1-2, with TRBD1 identical over 7 bases. CDR1 is SEHNR, CDR2 FQNEAQ, per germline (reference sequence). J gave up 3 bases and V 5 bases, and 9 bases lay outside the gene matches. The length of the CDR3 is 15 residues.

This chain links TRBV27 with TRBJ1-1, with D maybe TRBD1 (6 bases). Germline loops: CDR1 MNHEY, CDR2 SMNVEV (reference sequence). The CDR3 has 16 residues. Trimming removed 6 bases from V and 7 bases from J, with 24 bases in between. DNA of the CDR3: TGTGCCAGCAGCGACCCCATTCGGAGCAGGGGAGTTGAAGCTTTCTTT. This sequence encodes CASSDPIRSRGVEAFF.

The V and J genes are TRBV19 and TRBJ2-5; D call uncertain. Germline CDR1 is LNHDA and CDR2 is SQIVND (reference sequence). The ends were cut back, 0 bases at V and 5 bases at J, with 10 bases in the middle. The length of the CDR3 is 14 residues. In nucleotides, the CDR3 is TGTGCCAGTAGTATAGATCCATTGGGCGAGACCCAGTACTTC. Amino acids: CASSIDPLGETQYF.

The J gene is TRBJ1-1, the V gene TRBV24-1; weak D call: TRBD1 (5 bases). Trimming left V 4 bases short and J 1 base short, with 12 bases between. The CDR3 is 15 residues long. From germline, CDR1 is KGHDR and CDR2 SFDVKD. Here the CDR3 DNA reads TGTGCCACCAGTGAGGGCGGGGCATCGAACACTGAAGCTTTCTTT. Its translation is CATSEGGASNTEAFF.

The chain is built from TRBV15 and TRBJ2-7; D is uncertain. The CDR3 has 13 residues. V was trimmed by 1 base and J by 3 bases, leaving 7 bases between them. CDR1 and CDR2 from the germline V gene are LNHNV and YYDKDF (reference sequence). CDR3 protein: CATSRGIYYEQYF. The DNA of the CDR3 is TGTGCCACCAGCAGAGGAATCTACTACGAGCAGTACTTC. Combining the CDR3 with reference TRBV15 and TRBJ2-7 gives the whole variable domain DAMVIQNPRYQVTQFGKPVTLSCSQTLNHNVMYWYQQKSSQAPKLLFHYYDKDFNNEADTPDNFQSRRPNTSFCFLDIRSPGLGDTAMYLCATSRGIYYEQYFGPGTRLTVT.

This chain's CDR3 is CAYSGGASTDTQYF. The CDR3 coding sequence is TGTGCCTACTCGGGGGGCGCCAGCACAGATACGCAGTATTTT. The rearrangement joins TRBV7-9 to TRBJ2-3, with a weak D call TRBD2 (7 bases). This CDR3 is 14 amino acids long. The V and J ends lost 11 bases and 0 bases respectively, with 15 bases between them. Germline CDR1 is SEHNR and CDR2 is FQNEAQ (reference sequence).

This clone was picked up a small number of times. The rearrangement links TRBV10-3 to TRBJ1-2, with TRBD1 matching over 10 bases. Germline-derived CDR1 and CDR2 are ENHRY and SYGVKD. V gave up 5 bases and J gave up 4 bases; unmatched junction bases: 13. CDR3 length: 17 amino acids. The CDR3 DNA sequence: TGTGCCATCAGTTCCTCCGGGACAGGGGTCCTTCTCTATGGCTACACCTTC. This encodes CAISSSGTGVLLYGYTF.

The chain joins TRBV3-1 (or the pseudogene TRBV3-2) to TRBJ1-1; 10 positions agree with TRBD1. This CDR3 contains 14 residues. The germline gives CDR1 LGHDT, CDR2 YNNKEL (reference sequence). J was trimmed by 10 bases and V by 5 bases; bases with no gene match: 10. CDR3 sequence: CASSSQSGTGVAFF. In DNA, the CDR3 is TGTGCCAGCAGCTCGCAATCCGGGACAGGGGTAGCTTTCTTT.